This TCR beta chain derives from a study of T cells in Graves' hyperthyroidism and ophthalmopathy (dated by TCRdb to between 2018 and 2021). For the wider study: Peripheral blood was sampled at the time of initial diagnosis, prior to any treatment. Thyroid tissue and blood T-cell repertoires from about six Graves' hyperthyroidism patients were also compared in the study. The roughly 100 discovery patients were divided at random into training and test sets in a 7:3 ratio. The paper reports TCR Vbeta CDR3 sequencing of 140 or so peripheral blood samples: approximately 41 ophthalmopathy, fewer than 80 hyperthyroidism and approximately 17 progressor patients. A discovery cohort of roughly 100 patients, roughly 43 with Graves' ophthalmopathy and about 58 with stable Graves' hyperthyroidism, was used to find distinguishing TCR V-J signatures. After blood sampling, hyperthyroidism patients were treated with methimazole at a starting dose of 30 mg daily, and ophthalmopathy patients were treated with high-dose intravenous methylprednisolone. Whether ophthalmopathy could be predicted prospectively was tested in an independent validation cohort made up of roughly 19 hyperthyroidism patients plus 17 patients who later progressed to ophthalmopathy. What the authors observed across the whole study: In validation, progression to ophthalmopathy was predicted by the model with 65% to 71% sensitivity and roughly 76% specificity, a median of approximately 6.5 months before onset. No statistical method was used to fix the sample size in advance, and group allocation was not hidden from the investigators. Most expanded thyroid clonotypes (frequency above 0.001) were also detected in blood, a finding suggesting that blood repertoires may reflect thyroid immune responses. Ophthalmopathy was separated from stable hyperthyroidism by a 13 V-J signature model, with around 88% sensitivity and 81% to 82% specificity obtained in cross-validation and 80%/75% obtained in testing.

Stable Graves' hyperthyroidism was defined as the absence of progression to ophthalmopathy over 18 months of follow-up. Hyperthyroidism patients were aged 18 to 65 years and newly diagnosed, with disease duration of less than 2 months. Any patient with an uncontrolled infection, another autoimmune disease, pregnancy or lactation was excluded. Clinical symptoms, serum thyroxine and TRAb, thyroid ultrasound, and orbital computed tomography formed the basis for the diagnoses. Ficoll-Paque density gradient centrifugation was used to isolate PBMCs from around 9.1 ml of fresh peripheral blood. Total RNA was extracted using Trizol reagent, and RNA quality was assessed on an Agilent 2100 Bioanalyzer. With regard to this clonotype: What antigen it recognizes has not been identified. Per-base quality was not reported, and no clone a single base away is much larger than it.

The CDR3, from cysteine to phenylalanine, totals 15 residues. The kept DNA is CDR3 alone, 45 bases in frame from the first base. The CDR1 and CDR2 encoded by the germline V gene are ENHRY and SYGVKD. Compared with germline, V lacks 10 bases and J lacks 6 bases; bases without a gene match: 10. The TCR beta CDR3 regions were amplified from RNA transcripts. A first-round RT-PCR of the TCR CDR3 used the HTBI primer set with the Qiagen OneStep RT-PCR kit. Libraries were constructed in a second round of multiplex PCR, after which size selection and purification were carried out. The libraries were sequenced on an Illumina HiSeq2000 using paired-end 100 bp reads. The paper's processing steps were these. SOAPnuke was used to process the raw data, with reads discarded if the reads contained adapters or uncalled bases, had a mean Phred below 15, or lacked an exact constant-primer or identifier match. High-quality paired reads were merged using COPE v1.2.5, and each unique nucleotide sequence was defined as a clonotype. MiTCR v1.1 was used to align the clonotypes against IMGT TRBV, TRBD and TRBJ reference segments. Only V-J combinations with frequency above 0.0001, covering 99% to 99.2% of repertoires, were analysed. A TCS score was defined as the ratio of F50 (clonal expansion) to E x V (chaos), with BLOSUM62-based TCRdist applied between CDR3 peptides within each V-J. Welch's t-statistics and random forest reduced just over 500 V-J features to 10 to 15, which were used in a naive Bayes classifier (R e1071). Thyroid-blood repertoire similarity was quantified with the Morisita-Horn index. The public reads were reanalyzed by TCRdb: fastp trimming at Q25, MiXCR alignment, in-frame beta chains only. Records with the same CDR3 protein are collapsed into one entry carrying the most frequent genes and DNA. Here the V and J calls rest on TCRdb's processing, not on the authors' analysis. The sample table contains roughly 710,000 distinct CDR3 sequences; only one count was recorded for under 45% of them. The ten largest account for less than 35% of the sample.

This receptor was taken from a woman in her thirties or forties with Graves' hyperthyroidism. In this chain, TRBV10-3 is recombined with TRBJ1-6; TRBD1 matches 9 bases in the middle. Sequencing used blood. The nucleotide sequence reads TGTGCCAGCACCGACGAGGGACAGGGTAATTCACCCCTCCACTTT. It encodes CASTDEGQGNSPLHF.